The entry that follows covers one T cell receptor beta chain sequence. The sample originates from a study of shared clonotypes between healthy human individuals. Produced via immunoSEQ multiplex PCR; TCRdb's table is partial and in-frame only. Of hundreds of thousands of clones detected, approximately 96% appear once; the ten largest clones hold roughly 0.12%. Only CD45RO-negative cells positively selected for CCR7 counted as naive CD8 cells, so terminally differentiated effector memory CD45RA+ cells were excluded. The CDR3 is 12 amino acids. The ends were cut back, 6 bases at V and 6 bases at J, with 9 bases in the middle. The germline CDR1 and CDR2 sequences are SEHNR and FQNEAQ (reference sequence).

This TCR came from a woman in her twenties or thirties in good health. The rearrangement uses TRBV7-9 and TRBJ2-1, with D uncertain. Input material: naive CD8+ T cells sorted from blood. For the CDR3, the DNA is TGTGCCAGCAGACGGCAAGGCAATGAGCAGTTCTTC. Translating it yields CASRRQGNEQFF.